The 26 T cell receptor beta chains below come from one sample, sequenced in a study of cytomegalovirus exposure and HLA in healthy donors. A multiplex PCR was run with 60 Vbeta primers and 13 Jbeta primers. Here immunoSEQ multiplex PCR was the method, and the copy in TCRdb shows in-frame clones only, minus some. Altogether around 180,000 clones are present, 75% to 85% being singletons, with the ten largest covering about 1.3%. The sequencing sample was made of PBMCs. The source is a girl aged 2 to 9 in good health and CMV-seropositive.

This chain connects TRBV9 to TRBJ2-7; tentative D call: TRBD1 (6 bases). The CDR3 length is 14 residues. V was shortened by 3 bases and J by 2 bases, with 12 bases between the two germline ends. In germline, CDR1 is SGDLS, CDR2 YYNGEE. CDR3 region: CASSEGDGTYEQYF. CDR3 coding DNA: TGTGCCAGCAGCGAGGGGGACGGGACCTACGAGCAGTACTTC.

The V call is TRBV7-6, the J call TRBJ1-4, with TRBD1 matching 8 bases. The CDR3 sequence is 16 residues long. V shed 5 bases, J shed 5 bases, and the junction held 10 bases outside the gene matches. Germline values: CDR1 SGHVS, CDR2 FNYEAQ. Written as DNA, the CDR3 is TGTGCCAGCAGCCCCATGGTGACAGGGGCGAATGAAAAACTGTTTTTT. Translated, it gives CASSPMVTGANEKLFF. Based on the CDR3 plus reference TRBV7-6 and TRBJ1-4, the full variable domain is GAGVSQSPRYKVTKRGQDVALRCDPISGHVSLYWYRQALGQGPEFLTYFNYEAQQDKSGLPNDRFSAERPEGSISTLTIQRTEQRDSAMYRCASSPMVTGANEKLFFGSGTQLSVL.

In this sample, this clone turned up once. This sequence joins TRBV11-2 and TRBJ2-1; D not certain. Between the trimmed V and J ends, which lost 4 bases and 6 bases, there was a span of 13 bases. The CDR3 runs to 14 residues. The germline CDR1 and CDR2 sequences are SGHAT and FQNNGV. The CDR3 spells CASSYYSLGNEQFF. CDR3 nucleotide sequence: TGTGCCAGCAGCTACTATTCTCTTGGCAATGAGCAGTTCTTC.

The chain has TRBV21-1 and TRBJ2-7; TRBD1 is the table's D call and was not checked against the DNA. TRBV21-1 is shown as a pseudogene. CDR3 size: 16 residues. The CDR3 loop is CASSTSTGHRTYEQYF. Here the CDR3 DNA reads TGTGCCAGCAGCACGTCTACGGGACACCGTACCTACGAGCAGTACTTC.

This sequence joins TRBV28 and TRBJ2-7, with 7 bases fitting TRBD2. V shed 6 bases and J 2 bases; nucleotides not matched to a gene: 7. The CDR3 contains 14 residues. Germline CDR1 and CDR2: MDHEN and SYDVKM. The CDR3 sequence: CASRWGGNTYEQYF. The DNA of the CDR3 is TGTGCCAGCAGGTGGGGGGGGAATACCTACGAGCAGTACTTC.

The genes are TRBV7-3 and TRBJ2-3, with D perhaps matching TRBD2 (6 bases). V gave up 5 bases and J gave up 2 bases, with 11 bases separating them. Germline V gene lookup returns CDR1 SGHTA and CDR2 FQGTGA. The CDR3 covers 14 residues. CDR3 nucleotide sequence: TGTGCCAGCAGCCCGGGAGAAGTCACAGATACGCAGTATTTT. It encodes CASSPGEVTDTQYF.

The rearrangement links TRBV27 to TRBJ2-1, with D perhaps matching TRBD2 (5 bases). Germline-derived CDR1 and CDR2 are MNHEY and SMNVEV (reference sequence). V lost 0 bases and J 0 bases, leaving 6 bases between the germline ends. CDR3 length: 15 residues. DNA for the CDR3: TGTGCCAGCAGTTTATCTGGGAGCTCCTACAATGAGCAGTTCTTC. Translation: CASSLSGSSYNEQFF.

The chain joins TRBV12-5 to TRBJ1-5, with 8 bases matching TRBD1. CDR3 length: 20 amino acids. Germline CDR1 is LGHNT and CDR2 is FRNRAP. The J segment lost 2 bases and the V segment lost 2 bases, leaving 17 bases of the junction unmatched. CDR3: CASGLINGQGKEVGNQPQHF. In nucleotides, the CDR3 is TGTGCTAGTGGTTTGATAAACGGACAGGGAAAGGAGGTGGGCAATCAGCCCCAGCATTTT. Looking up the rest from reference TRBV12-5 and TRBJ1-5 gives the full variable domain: DARVTQTPRHKVTEMGQEVTMRCQPILGHNTVFWYRQTMMQGLELLAYFRNRAPLDDSGMPKDRFSAEMPDATLATLKIQPSEPRDSAVYFCASGLINGQGKEVGNQPQHFGDGTRLSIL.

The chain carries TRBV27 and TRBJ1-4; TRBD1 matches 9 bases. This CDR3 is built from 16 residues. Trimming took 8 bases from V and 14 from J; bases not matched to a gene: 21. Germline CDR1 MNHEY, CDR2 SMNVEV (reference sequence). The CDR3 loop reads CASGPRGTGSPVRLFF. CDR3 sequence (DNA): TGTGCCAGCGGACCCAGAGGGACAGGGAGTCCCGTTAGGCTGTTTTTT.

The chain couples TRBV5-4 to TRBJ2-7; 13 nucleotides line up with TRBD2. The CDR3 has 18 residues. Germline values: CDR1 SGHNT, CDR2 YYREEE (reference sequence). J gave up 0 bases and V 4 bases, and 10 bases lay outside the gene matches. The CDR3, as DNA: TGTGCCAGCAGCCCCTTCAGGGGGACTAGCGGGACCTCCTACGAGCAGTACTTC. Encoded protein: CASSPFRGTSGTSYEQYF. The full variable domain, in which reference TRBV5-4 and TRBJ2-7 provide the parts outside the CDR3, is ETGVTQSPTHLIKTRGQQVTLRCSSQSGHNTVSWYQQALGQGPQFIFQYYREEENGRGNFPPRFSGLQFPNYSSELNVNALELDDSALYLCASSPFRGTSGTSYEQYFGPGTRLTVT.

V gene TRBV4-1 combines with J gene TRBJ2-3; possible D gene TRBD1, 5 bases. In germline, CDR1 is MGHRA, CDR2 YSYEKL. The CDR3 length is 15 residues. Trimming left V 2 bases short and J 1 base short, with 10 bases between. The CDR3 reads CASSQSGHGTDTQYF. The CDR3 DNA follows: TGCGCCAGCAGCCAATCCGGACACGGCACAGATACGCAGTATTTT.

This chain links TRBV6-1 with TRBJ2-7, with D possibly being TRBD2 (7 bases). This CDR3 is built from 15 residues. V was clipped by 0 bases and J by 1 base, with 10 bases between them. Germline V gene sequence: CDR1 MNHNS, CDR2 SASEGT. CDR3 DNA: TGTGCCAGCAGTGAAGCGGGGGGGCTATCCTACGAGCAGTACTTC. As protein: CASSEAGGLSYEQYF.

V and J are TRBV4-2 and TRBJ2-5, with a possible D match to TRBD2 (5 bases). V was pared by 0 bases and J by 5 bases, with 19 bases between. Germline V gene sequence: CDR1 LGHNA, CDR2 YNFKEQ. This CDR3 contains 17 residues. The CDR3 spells CASSQDSEGVIGETQYF. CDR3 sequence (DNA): TGTGCCAGCAGCCAAGATAGCGAGGGAGTGATAGGGGAGACCCAGTACTTC.

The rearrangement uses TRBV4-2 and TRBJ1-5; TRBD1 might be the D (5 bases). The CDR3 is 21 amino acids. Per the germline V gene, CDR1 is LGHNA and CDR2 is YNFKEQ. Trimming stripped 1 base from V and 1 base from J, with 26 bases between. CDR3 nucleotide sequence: TGTGCCAGCAGCCAAGGATGGTACGGCGGACATCCGGTATGGAGCAATCAGCCCCAGCATTTT. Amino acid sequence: CASSQGWYGGHPVWSNQPQHF.

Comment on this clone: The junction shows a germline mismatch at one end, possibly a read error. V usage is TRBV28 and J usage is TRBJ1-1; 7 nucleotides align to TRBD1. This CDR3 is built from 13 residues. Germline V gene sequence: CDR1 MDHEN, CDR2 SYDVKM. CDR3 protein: CASNLGGPTEAFF. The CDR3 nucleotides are TGTGCCAGCAATTTAGGGGGCCCCACTGAAGCTTTCTTT.

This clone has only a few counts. CDR3 loop: CASSEYSTGYSPLHF. The CDR3 DNA is TGTGCCAGCAGTGAATATTCGACAGGGTATTCACCCCTCCACTTT. The chain employs TRBV25-1 and TRBJ1-6; TRBD1 agrees at 7 bases. The junction had 4 bases not matched to a gene; V was cut back by 0 bases and J by 8 bases. This CDR3 has 15 amino acids. Germline loops: CDR1 MGHDK, CDR2 SYGVNS.

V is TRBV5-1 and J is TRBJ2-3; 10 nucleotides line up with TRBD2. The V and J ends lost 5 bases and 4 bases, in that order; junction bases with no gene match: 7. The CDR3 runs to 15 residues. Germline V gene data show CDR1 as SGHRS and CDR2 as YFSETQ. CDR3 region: CASSYSGGVSDTQYF. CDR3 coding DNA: TGCGCCAGCAGTTACAGCGGGGGGGTGTCAGATACGCAGTATTTT.

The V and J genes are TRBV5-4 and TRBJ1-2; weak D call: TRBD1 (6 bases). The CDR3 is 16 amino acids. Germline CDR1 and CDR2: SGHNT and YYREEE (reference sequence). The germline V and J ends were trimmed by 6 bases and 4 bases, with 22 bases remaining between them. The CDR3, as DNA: TGTGCCAGCACCTCCGGGGGGGGCCGGGGGGTCTATGGCTACACCTTC. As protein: CASTSGGGRGVYGYTF.

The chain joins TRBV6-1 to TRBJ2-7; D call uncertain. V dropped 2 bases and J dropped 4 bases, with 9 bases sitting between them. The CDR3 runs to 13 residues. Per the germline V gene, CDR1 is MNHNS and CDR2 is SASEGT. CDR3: CASSEYIWYEQYF. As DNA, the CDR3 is TGTGCCAGCAGTGAATACATATGGTACGAGCAGTACTTC.

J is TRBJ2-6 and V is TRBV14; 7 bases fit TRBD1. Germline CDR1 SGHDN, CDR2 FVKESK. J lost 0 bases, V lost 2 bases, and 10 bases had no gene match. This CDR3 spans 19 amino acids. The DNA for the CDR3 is TGTGCCAGCAGCCAACCACCGACAGGGATTCTCTCTGGGGCCAACGTCCTGACTTTC. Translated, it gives CASSQPPTGILSGANVLTF.

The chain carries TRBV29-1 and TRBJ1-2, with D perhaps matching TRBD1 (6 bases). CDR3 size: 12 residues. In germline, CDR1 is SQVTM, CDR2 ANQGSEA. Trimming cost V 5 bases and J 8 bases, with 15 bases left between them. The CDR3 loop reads CSVSGVYSGYTF. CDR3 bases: TGCAGCGTTTCAGGGGTTTATAGCGGCTACACCTTC.

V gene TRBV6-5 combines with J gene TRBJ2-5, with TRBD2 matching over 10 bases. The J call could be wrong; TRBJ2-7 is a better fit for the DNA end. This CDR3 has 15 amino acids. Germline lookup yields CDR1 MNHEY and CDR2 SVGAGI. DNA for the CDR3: TGTGCCAGCAGTTACAGTAGCGGGGGGCCTTACGAGCAGTACTTC. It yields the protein CASSYSSGGPYEQYF.

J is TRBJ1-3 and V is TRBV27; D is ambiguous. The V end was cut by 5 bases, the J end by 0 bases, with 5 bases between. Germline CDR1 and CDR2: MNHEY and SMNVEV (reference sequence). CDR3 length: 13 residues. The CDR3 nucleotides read TGTGCCAGCAGTCAGTCCTCTGGAAACACCATATATTTT. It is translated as CASSQSSGNTIYF.

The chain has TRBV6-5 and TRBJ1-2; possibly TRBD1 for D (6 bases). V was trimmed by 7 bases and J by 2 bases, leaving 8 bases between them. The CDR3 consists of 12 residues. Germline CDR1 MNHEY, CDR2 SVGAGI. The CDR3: CASTDSNYGYTF. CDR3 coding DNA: TGTGCCAGCACGGACAGCAACTATGGCTACACCTTC.

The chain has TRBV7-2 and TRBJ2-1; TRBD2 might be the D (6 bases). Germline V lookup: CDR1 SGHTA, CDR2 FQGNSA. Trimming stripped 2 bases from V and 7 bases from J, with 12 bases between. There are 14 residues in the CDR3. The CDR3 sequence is CASSLFSGGNEQFF. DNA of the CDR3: TGTGCCAGCAGCTTATTCAGTGGAGGGAATGAGCAGTTCTTC.

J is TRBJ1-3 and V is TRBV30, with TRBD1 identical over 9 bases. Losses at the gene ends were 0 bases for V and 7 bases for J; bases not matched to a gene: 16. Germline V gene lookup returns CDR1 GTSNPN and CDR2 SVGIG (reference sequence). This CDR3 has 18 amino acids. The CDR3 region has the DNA TGTGCCTGGAGTGTATTCGGGACAGGGAGAAGGAATGGTAACACCATATATTTT. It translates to CAWSVFGTGRRNGNTIYF.